This T cell receptor (beta chain) originates from a study of cytomegalovirus exposure and HLA in healthy donors. Study-wide background: HLA-typed donors contributed about 85 million unique TCRs, which were held in an early data release. General observations from the study: CMV serostatus alone was available as immune exposure information. Overall, about 160 TCR beta chains were annotated as cytomegalovirus-associated.

PCR used 60 Vbeta primers and 13 Jbeta primers. In the original analysis: There were around 80 million unique TCR beta chains by a later count, and around 10 million of them were shared. Profiling relied on immunoSEQ multiplex PCR, and the TCRdb table lists in-frame clones only, not all of them. V, J and clone size derive from that table, while D and trimming were established from the DNA sequence. The repertoire has about 160,000 clones, 60% to 85% of them found once; the top ten carry around 2.1%. Worth noting for this clone: Its antigen is currently unknown.

This clonotype was obtained from a man aged 50-59 years in good health and CMV-seropositive. The sample was PBMCs.

The CDR3 DNA sequence: TGTGCCACCAGCTCCTGGGACAGGGGAACATTTCAGCCCCAGCATTTT. It is translated as CATSSWDRGTFQPQHF. The chain employs TRBV15 and TRBJ1-5, with TRBD1 matching over 10 bases. The CDR3 is made up of 16 amino acids. V was clipped by 5 bases and J by 6 bases; unmatched bases: 10. Germline V gene data show CDR1 as LNHNV and CDR2 as YYDKDF (reference sequence).